This TCR beta chain was recorded in a study of OX40 agonist ivuxolimab in advanced cancers. Study-level information: Dose-escalation patients suffered from hepatocellular carcinoma, melanoma, renal cell or head and neck cancer.

From germline, CDR1 is MNHEY and CDR2 SVGAGI. The CDR3 is 16 amino acids. Trimming removed 2 bases from V and 4 bases from J; junction bases left unmatched: 5. Clones were sequenced by immunoSEQ multiplex PCR, and TCRdb holds only the in-frame ones, with some missing. Among about 72,000 clones listed, 81% were seen once. Here the sequenced sample was CD4+ or CD8+ T cells sorted from blood, taken in a trial of the OX40 agonist ivuxolimab. This TCR was sampled from an adult with an advanced solid tumor such as melanoma, head and neck, liver or kidney cancer. The chain joins TRBV6-5 to TRBJ2-6; 7 nucleotides agree with TRBD1. CDR3 sequence (DNA): TGTGCCAGCAGTTACCAGGGGGAATCAGGGGCCAACGTCCTGACTTTC. This translates into CASSYQGESGANVLTF.